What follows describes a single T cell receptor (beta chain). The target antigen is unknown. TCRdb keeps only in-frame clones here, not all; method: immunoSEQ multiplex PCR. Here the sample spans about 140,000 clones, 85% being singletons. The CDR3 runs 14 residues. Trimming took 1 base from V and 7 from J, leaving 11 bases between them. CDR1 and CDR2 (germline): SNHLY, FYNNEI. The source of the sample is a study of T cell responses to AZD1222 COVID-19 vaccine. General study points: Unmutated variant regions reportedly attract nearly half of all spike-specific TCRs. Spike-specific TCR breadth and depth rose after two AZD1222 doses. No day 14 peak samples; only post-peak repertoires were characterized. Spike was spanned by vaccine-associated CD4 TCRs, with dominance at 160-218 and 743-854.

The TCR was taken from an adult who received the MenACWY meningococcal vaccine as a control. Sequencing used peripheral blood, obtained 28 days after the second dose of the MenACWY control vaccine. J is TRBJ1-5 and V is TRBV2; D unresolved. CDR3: CASSEEGIRQPQHF. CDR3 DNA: TGTGCCAGCAGTGAAGAGGGTATCAGGCAGCCCCAGCATTTT. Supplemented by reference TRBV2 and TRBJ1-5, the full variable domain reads EPEVTQTPSHQVTQMGQEVILRCVPISNHLYFYWYRQILGQKVEFLVSFYNNEISEKSEIFDDQFSVERPDGSNFTLKIRSTKLEDSAMYFCASSEEGIRQPQHFGDGTRLSIL.